This TCR beta chain was sequenced for a study of shared clonotypes between healthy human individuals. Study conclusions and caveats: On the whole, naive subsets had larger estimated richness than memory subsets had. Apart from blood, nothing was sampled; tissue repertoires likely differ.

With regard to this clone: What it recognizes is unknown.

Donors comprised only Caucasian adults living in Nashville, Tennessee. This CDR3 region has 14 residues. Deletions cut 0 bases from V and 3 bases from J, with 9 bases between. The germline gives CDR1 SGHRS, CDR2 YFSETQ. Sequencing was performed with immunoSEQ multiplex PCR; in TCRdb, only in-frame clones are kept and a portion is missing. The sample holds over a million clones; over 95% are singletons and the top ten take 0.95% to 1.5%. The clonotype originates from a man aged 25 to 40 in good health. Sample: naive CD4+ T cells sorted from blood. Subset defined: CD45RA+ positively selected. The chain recombines TRBV5-1 with TRBJ2-5; D remains unclear. CDR3 DNA: TGCGCCAGCAGCTTGGGGGCCTGGGAAGAGACCCAGTACTTC. It translates to CASSLGAWEETQYF.